A selection of T cell receptor beta chains follows, all from one sample in a study of control samples from healthy donors and cancer patients. Libraries were prepared by immunoSEQ multiplex PCR; TCRdb keeps only in-frame clonotypes and omits some of them. The sample lists about 100,000 clones; roughly 94% were seen once. The sequencing sample was made of blood. The receptors stem from a woman under 30 in good health. The CDR3 runs from the conserved cysteine through the conserved F or W. Each record gives: V gene, J gene, CDR3 length, CDR3 protein.

v_call: TRBV27; j_call: TRBJ1-1; cdr3_length: 14; cdr3_aa: CASSLGQTNTEAFF
v_call: TRBV9; j_call: TRBJ2-3; cdr3_length: 12; cdr3_aa: CASSVVGDTQYF
v_call: TRBV5-1; j_call: TRBJ2-3; cdr3_length: 12; cdr3_aa: CASSLISDTQYF
v_call: TRBV19; j_call: TRBJ2-5; cdr3_length: 12; cdr3_aa: CASKRREETQYF
v_call: TRBV3-1/TRBV3-2; j_call: TRBJ1-2; cdr3_length: 13; cdr3_aa: CASSRGASYGYTF
v_call: TRBV5-4; j_call: TRBJ2-3; cdr3_length: 16; cdr3_aa: CASSLGTAFLTDTQYF
v_call: TRBV6-5; j_call: TRBJ1-1; cdr3_length: 13; cdr3_aa: CASRPTVNTEAFF
v_call: TRBV27; j_call: TRBJ1-6; cdr3_length: 15; cdr3_aa: CASTTGQGNNSPLHF
v_call: TRBV4-2; j_call: TRBJ1-3; cdr3_length: 17; cdr3_aa: CASSQDQGTSSGNTIYF
v_call: TRBV11-3; j_call: TRBJ2-7; cdr3_length: 13; cdr3_aa: CASSLDSWAEQYF
v_call: TRBV25-1; j_call: TRBJ2-3; cdr3_length: 12; cdr3_aa: CASSGGADTQYF
v_call: TRBV6-2/TRBV6-3; j_call: TRBJ2-3; cdr3_length: 13; cdr3_aa: CASSYSVPDTQYF
v_call: TRBV21-1; j_call: TRBJ2-5; cdr3_length: 22; cdr3_aa: CAKQGWDRGFGGDESKKETQYF
v_call: TRBV6-4; j_call: TRBJ1-1; cdr3_length: 13; cdr3_aa: CASSETVNTEAFF
v_call: TRBV11-3; j_call: TRBJ2-2; cdr3_length: 14; cdr3_aa: CASSTIIPNRELFF
v_call: TRBV25-1; j_call: TRBJ1-5; cdr3_length: 15; cdr3_aa: CASSEVGGSNQPQHF
v_call: TRBV5-5; j_call: TRBJ1-2; cdr3_length: 13; cdr3_aa: CASSLDGIYGYTF
v_call: TRBV5-1; j_call: TRBJ2-3; cdr3_length: 16; cdr3_aa: CASSLEQGTSTDTQYF
v_call: TRBV9; j_call: TRBJ2-2; cdr3_length: 14; cdr3_aa: CASSVVGATGELFF
v_call: TRBV6-5; j_call: TRBJ2-3; cdr3_length: 13; cdr3_aa: CASRNAGADTQYF
v_call: TRBV14; j_call: TRBJ1-2; cdr3_length: 13; cdr3_aa: CASSQTEDYGYTF
v_call: TRBV27; j_call: TRBJ1-5; cdr3_length: 16; cdr3_aa: CASSPMFGTANQPQHF
v_call: TRBV28; j_call: TRBJ2-3; cdr3_length: 17; cdr3_aa: CASSSFASGGSADTQYF
v_call: TRBV7-3; j_call: TRBJ2-1; cdr3_length: 15; cdr3_aa: CASSLRLGFYNEQFF
v_call: TRBV4-1; j_call: TRBJ2-3; cdr3_length: 17; cdr3_aa: CASTQVEGPPKADTQYF
v_call: TRBV10-3; j_call: TRBJ2-2; cdr3_length: 19; cdr3_aa: CAISEYDSGRARRTGELFF
v_call: TRBV7-2; j_call: TRBJ2-3; cdr3_length: 13; cdr3_aa: CASSYQSRDTQYF
v_call: TRBV12-3/TRBV12-4; j_call: TRBJ1-1; cdr3_length: 12; cdr3_aa: CASSFLNTEAFF
v_call: TRBV4-2; j_call: TRBJ1-5; cdr3_length: 14; cdr3_aa: CASSQDSSNQPQHF
v_call: TRBV5-1; j_call: TRBJ1-6; cdr3_length: 14; cdr3_aa: CASSGAGGSSPLHF
v_call: TRBV30; j_call: TRBJ1-1; cdr3_length: 13; cdr3_aa: CAWSEYENTEAFF
v_call: TRBV11-2; j_call: TRBJ1-1; cdr3_length: 14; cdr3_aa: CASSGRTGGTEAFF
v_call: TRBV5-8; j_call: TRBJ1-1; cdr3_length: 15; cdr3_aa: CASTVPRGRNTEAFF
v_call: TRBV5-6; j_call: TRBJ1-1; cdr3_length: 14; cdr3_aa: CASSLATTTLEAFF
v_call: TRBV24-1; j_call: TRBJ2-5; cdr3_length: 18; cdr3_aa: CATSDHFYWRKDGETQYF
v_call: TRBV5-5; j_call: TRBJ2-1; cdr3_length: 13; cdr3_aa: CASSNRLGLEQFF
v_call: TRBV13; j_call: TRBJ2-7; cdr3_length: 16; cdr3_aa: CASSLRASGISYEQYF
v_call: TRBV11-2; j_call: TRBJ2-3; cdr3_length: 17; cdr3_aa: CASSLGTSGSFTDTQYF
v_call: TRBV3-1/TRBV3-2; j_call: TRBJ2-7; cdr3_length: 14; cdr3_aa: CASSQRGASYEQYF
v_call: TRBV12-3/TRBV12-4; j_call: TRBJ1-1; cdr3_length: 12; cdr3_aa: CASKGRVTEAFF